Presented here are 22 T cell receptor beta chains from one specimen sequenced in a study of blood T cell repertoires in COVID-19. Libraries were prepared by immunoSEQ multiplex PCR; TCRdb keeps only in-frame clonotypes and omits some of them. This sample carries 200,000 to 250,000 clones, 70% to 85% of them seen once, and the ten largest clones take approximately 4%. The sequenced material came from peripheral blood. The receptors were sampled from a woman aged 40 to 50 with active or convalescent COVID-19.

V is TRBV28 and J is TRBJ1-1, with 10 bases lining up with TRBD1. V shed 5 bases and J 2 bases; nucleotides not matched to a gene: 5. CDR3 size: 15 residues. Germline V lookup: CDR1 MDHEN, CDR2 SYDVKM. Here the CDR3 DNA reads TGTGCCAGCAGTCTTCGGACAGGGGGTAACACTGAAGCTTTCTTT. This translates into CASSLRTGGNTEAFF.

V is TRBV7-3 and J is TRBJ2-2; D perhaps matches TRBD1 (5 bases). The germline CDR1 and CDR2 sequences are SGHTA and FQGTGA. V gave up 2 bases and J gave up 3 bases, with 13 bases separating them. The CDR3 has 16 amino acids. Here the CDR3 reads CASSLFGRVDTGELFF. CDR3 DNA sequence: TGTGCCAGCAGCTTATTTGGCAGGGTAGACACCGGGGAGCTGTTTTTT.

The V call is TRBV20-1, the J call TRBJ1-3; tentative D call: TRBD1 (5 bases). Trimming stripped 3 bases from V and 0 bases from J, with 18 bases between. Germline CDR1 and CDR2: DFQATT and SNEGSKA (reference sequence). CDR3 length: 17 amino acids. CDR3 protein: CSASPAGRGVSGNTIYF. CDR3 DNA: TGCAGTGCTAGTCCGGCGGGGAGGGGAGTCTCTGGAAACACCATATATTTT.

This clone was detected only a few times. The rearrangement links TRBV5-1 to TRBJ2-5, with 7 nucleotides matching TRBD2. The V gene's germline CDR1 is SGHRS and CDR2 YFSETQ. J lost 5 bases, V lost 6 bases, and 4 bases had no gene match. This CDR3 comprises 12 residues. CDR3 DNA: TGCGCCAGCAAGGCGGGGGAGGAGACCCAGTACTTC. Translating it yields CASKAGEETQYF.

This chain connects TRBV7-2 to TRBJ1-1; 7 positions match TRBD1. Germline V lookup: CDR1 SGHTA, CDR2 FQGNSA. The ends lost 5 bases at V and 3 bases at J; junction bases unmatched: 3. The CDR3 contains 13 residues. The chain's CDR3 is CASSEQGYTEAFF. The CDR3, as DNA: TGTGCCAGCAGCGAACAGGGGTACACTGAAGCTTTCTTT.

The rearrangement uses TRBV19 and TRBJ1-2, with TRBD1 as a possible D gene (6 bases). This CDR3 is built from 14 residues. The V end was cut by 3 bases, the J end by 3 bases, with 11 bases between. Germline V gene sequence: CDR1 LNHDA, CDR2 SQIVND (reference sequence). This CDR3 is CASSISGVDYGYTF. CDR3 nucleotide sequence: TGTGCCAGTAGTATTTCAGGGGTCGACTATGGCTACACCTTC.

The chain links TRBV28 to TRBJ1-1; D is undetermined. CDR1 MDHEN and CDR2 SYDVKM come from the germline V gene. Trimming pared 3 bases from V and 0 bases from J, leaving 8 bases between. This CDR3 is 14 amino acids long. The CDR3 is CASSFVQLNTEAFF. The CDR3 nucleotides are TGTGCCAGCAGTTTTGTACAGTTGAACACTGAAGCTTTCTTT.

The V call is TRBV5-1, the J call TRBJ2-7; 12 bases are a match to TRBD1. Germline V gene data show CDR1 as SGHRS and CDR2 as YFSETQ. V dropped 5 bases and J dropped 7; count of bases not matched to a gene: 10. The CDR3 is 15 residues long. The CDR3 loop reads CASRSGTGGPLEQYF. As DNA, the CDR3 is TGCGCCAGCAGGTCCGGGACAGGGGGCCCCCTGGAGCAGTACTTC.

The CDR3 DNA follows: TGTGCCAGCAGCTTATCGGGTCAGATAGACACTGAAGCTTTCTTT. Residues: CASSLSGQIDTEAFF. J is TRBJ1-1 and V is TRBV7-9; D is ambiguous. Germline V CDR1 and CDR2: SEHNR, FQNEAQ (reference sequence). The CDR3 runs 15 residues. The V end was cut by 2 bases, the J end by 3 bases, with 13 bases between.

This sequence joins TRBV2 and TRBJ2-2, with 7 bases matching TRBD2. CDR1 and CDR2 from the germline V gene are SNHLY and FYNNEI. The junction had 5 bases not matched to a gene; V was cut back by 3 bases and J by 7 bases. This CDR3 contains 14 residues. CDR3 loop: CASSEERGYGELFF. The CDR3 DNA sequence: TGTGCCAGCAGTGAGGAGCGGGGTTACGGGGAGCTGTTTTTT.

V gene TRBV7-3 combines with J gene TRBJ2-5, with TRBD2 identical over 8 bases. The CDR3 has 16 residues. Germline-derived CDR1 and CDR2 are SGHTA and FQGTGA. The V and J ends lost 5 bases and 2 bases, in that order; junction bases with no gene match: 10. The CDR3 sequence: CASSHAGGRGQETQYF. The CDR3 DNA reads as TGTGCCAGCAGCCACGCGGGGGGACGGGGACAAGAGACCCAGTACTTC.

V gene TRBV5-1 combines with J gene TRBJ1-3; no clear D. The V gene's germline CDR1 is SGHRS and CDR2 YFSETQ. This CDR3 has 14 amino acids. V lost 4 bases to trimming and J lost 4 bases, with 12 bases between them. CDR3 in amino acids: CASSTSGEGNTIYF. CDR3 nucleotide sequence: TGCGCCAGCAGCACGTCGGGTGAAGGAAACACCATATATTTT.

J is TRBJ1-1 and V is TRBV27, with TRBD1 matching 11 bases. The trim removed 5 bases at V and 4 bases at J, leaving 15 bases unmatched. The germline V gene has CDR1 MNHEY and CDR2 SMNVEV (reference sequence). The CDR3 sequence is 18 residues long. CDR3 loop: CASSPSRTGGNRGTEAFF. CDR3 DNA: TGTGCCAGCAGTCCCTCTAGGACAGGGGGCAATAGGGGCACTGAAGCTTTCTTT.

The chain carries TRBV29-1 and TRBJ1-6, with a weak D call TRBD1 (6 bases). Germline V gene data show CDR1 as SQVTM and CDR2 as ANQGSEA. V lost 7 bases, J lost 0 bases, and 10 bases lay in between. The length of the CDR3 is 14 residues. CDR3 protein: CSAGQSSYNSPLHF. DNA of the CDR3: TGCAGCGCAGGACAGAGCTCCTATAATTCACCCCTCCACTTT.

The J gene is TRBJ2-7, the V gene TRBV28; TRBD2 might be the D (5 bases). This CDR3 comprises 14 residues. The germline CDR1 and CDR2 sequences are MDHEN and SYDVKM. V was cut by 5 bases and J by 2 bases, with 13 bases left in between. DNA for the CDR3: TGTGCCAGCAGTAGACTATCCGGGGCCTACGAGCAGTACTTC. Residues: CASSRLSGAYEQYF. Based on the CDR3 plus reference TRBV28 and TRBJ2-7, the full variable domain is DVKVTQSSRYLVKRTGEKVFLECVQDMDHENMFWYRQDPGLGLRLIYFSYDVKMKEKGDIPEGYSVSREKKERFSLILESASTNQTSMYLCASSRLSGAYEQYFGPGTRLTVT.

This rearrangement joins TRBV27 to TRBJ1-2; TRBD1 matches 7 bases. CDR3 size: 16 residues. V lost 6 bases, J lost 5 bases, and 15 bases stayed unmatched. In germline, CDR1 is MNHEY, CDR2 SMNVEV (reference sequence). The CDR3 loop is CASSNYKQGLEYGYTF. The CDR3 coding sequence is TGTGCCAGCAGCAATTATAAACAGGGGTTGGAATATGGCTACACCTTC.

V gene TRBV7-2 combines with J gene TRBJ2-5, with TRBD2 matching 8 bases. The CDR3 is made up of 14 amino acids. J was trimmed by 1 base and V by 5 bases; bases with no gene match: 3. Germline V lookup: CDR1 SGHTA, CDR2 FQGNSA. CDR3 loop: CASSPGGAQETQYF. CDR3 sequence (DNA): TGTGCCAGCAGCCCCGGGGGGGCCCAAGAGACCCAGTACTTC.

At least ten counts were recorded for this clone. The chain carries TRBV10-3 and TRBJ1-6, with TRBD1 matching over 7 bases. This CDR3 is 13 amino acids long. Germline CDR1 reads ENHRY; CDR2 reads SYGVKD. After removal of 8 bases from V and 8 bases from J, the junction contained 6 bases not matched to a gene. CDR3 loop: CAIGLTGDSPLHF. The CDR3 bases are TGTGCCATCGGGTTAACAGGGGATTCACCCCTCCACTTT.

A single count supports this clone. This rearrangement joins TRBV10-3 to TRBJ2-1; 16 bases are a match to TRBD2. The CDR3 runs to 18 residues. Trimming at V came to 2 bases and at J to 6 bases, leaving 7 bases not matched to a gene. CDR1 and CDR2 from the germline V gene are ENHRY and SYGVKD. The CDR3 spells CAISERGLAGGPGNEQFF. The CDR3 DNA sequence: TGTGCCATCAGTGAGCGGGGACTAGCGGGGGGGCCGGGCAATGAGCAGTTCTTC.

The chain uses TRBV5-1 and TRBJ1-1; weak D call: TRBD1 (6 bases). The CDR3 has 15 amino acids. V lost 4 bases and J lost 1, with 14 bases in between. Germline CDR1 SGHRS, CDR2 YFSETQ. The DNA for the CDR3 is TGCGCCAGCAGCCCTGGACAGCTCGAGAACACTGAAGCTTTCTTT. Translated, it gives CASSPGQLENTEAFF.

This clone was seen only a few times. This chain links TRBV10-3 with TRBJ1-3; TRBD1 agrees at 7 bases. In germline, CDR1 is ENHRY, CDR2 SYGVKD. The J segment lost 8 bases and the V segment lost 5 bases, leaving 9 bases of the junction unmatched. There are 14 residues in the CDR3. Here the CDR3 DNA reads TGTGCCATCAGTTCCGGACAGGTTCGGGACACCATATATTTT. Its translation is CAISSGQVRDTIYF.

V usage is TRBV5-1 and J usage is TRBJ1-3; a weak D match, TRBD1 (5 bases). Trimming removed 0 bases at V and 0 bases at J, with 7 bases between. CDR1 is SGHRS and CDR2 is YFSETQ in the germline V gene. There are 15 residues in the CDR3. CDR3 bases: TGCGCCAGCAGCTTGGGGGGCACCTCTGGAAACACCATATATTTT. Its translation is CASSLGGTSGNTIYF. The entire variable domain, with the rest obtained from reference TRBV5-1 and TRBJ1-3, is as follows: KAGVTQTPRYLIKTRGQQVTLSCSPISGHRSVSWYQQTPGQGLQFLFEYFSETQRNKGNFPGRFSGRQFSNSRSEMNVSTLELGDSALYLCASSLGGTSGNTIYFGEGSWLTVV.